This entry describes one T cell receptor (beta chain). Its antigen remains unknown. Researchers amplified the TCR beta CDR3 regions from RNA transcripts. The HTBI set primed first-round TCR CDR3 RT-PCR. TCRdb passed the multiplex PCR reads through MiXCR, listing each CDR3 protein once. The table shows roughly 500,000 distinct CDR3 sequences, with approximately 49% occurring only once. This sample was included in a study of T cells in Graves' hyperthyroidism and ophthalmopathy. Findings and limits, study-wide: A model of 13 V-J features distinguished ophthalmopathy from stable hyperthyroidism. With a median lead of around 6.7 months before onset, the model predicted ophthalmopathy. Most clonotypes expanded in the thyroid (above 0.001) were also present in blood.

V was pared by 6 bases and J by 1 base, with 5 bases of the junction left unmatched. The length of the CDR3 is 14 residues. In germline, CDR1 is WNHNN, CDR2 SYGVQD (reference sequence). This chain uses TRBV10-1 with TRBJ2-5, with 7 bases aligning to TRBD2. This receptor was taken from an adult woman with Graves' disease, either hyperthyroidism or ophthalmopathy (not recorded which). The sequenced material came from peripheral blood or thyroid tissue (not recorded which). The CDR3 loop reads CASRPSGPQETQYF. The CDR3 DNA reads TGCGCCAGCAGACCTAGCGGACCCCAAGAGACCCAGTACTTC.